This T cell receptor (beta chain) was sequenced in a study of beta chain features in type 1 diabetes. Study-wide results and limits: For patients, the naive, central memory and Treg TCRB repertoires appeared more alike than for healthy donors. Shorter TCRB CDR3s, moderately but significantly so, were found in Type 1 diabetes patients in all four CD4+ subsets.

The sequenced template was cDNA made from the entire isolated RNA. Repertoires were generated with immunoSEQ multiplex PCR, while TCRdb's copy carries only in-frame clones and drops some. The data hold fewer than 450,000 clones, with roughly 13% observed a single time. Based on CD45RO/CCR7/CD25/CD127/CD95/CD27, CD4+ regulatory, stem cell-like memory, naive and central memory cells were sorted. Worth noting for this clone: Its specificity is unknown.

CDR1 SGHVS and CDR2 FNYEAQ come from the germline V gene. The V and J ends lost 3 bases and 7 bases, in that order; junction bases with no gene match: 9. The CDR3 is 15 amino acids. Sequenced: naive CD4+ T cells from blood. The receptor was isolated from a woman aged 18-29 years with type 1 diabetes. The chain links TRBV7-6 to TRBJ2-1, with 7 bases aligning to TRBD2. This CDR3 is CASSFLGMGGNEQFF. The CDR3 bases are TGTGCCAGCAGCTTCCTCGGTATGGGGGGGAATGAGCAGTTCTTC.